These 10 T cell receptor beta chains came from one sample sequenced in a study of cytomegalovirus exposure and HLA in healthy donors. The primer mix had 60 Vbeta and 13 Jbeta primers. Here immunoSEQ multiplex PCR was the method, and the copy in TCRdb shows in-frame clones only, minus some. The table shows about 94,000 clones, with about four fifths occurring only once. Source material: PBMCs. The receptor set was obtained from a human donor in good health.

V usage is TRBV5-6 and J usage is TRBJ2-7; weak D call: TRBD1 (5 bases). V was cut by 6 bases and J by 2 bases, with 15 bases left in between. This CDR3 is 14 amino acids long. Germline loops: CDR1 SGHDT, CDR2 YYEEEE. This CDR3 reads CASNLDSPTYEQYF. The CDR3 DNA follows: TGTGCCAGCAACCTAGACAGCCCAACCTACGAGCAGTACTTC.

The chain joins TRBV18 to TRBJ1-6; 10 nucleotides match TRBD1. After removal of 3 bases from V and 6 bases from J, the junction contained 8 bases not matched to a gene. Germline-derived CDR1 and CDR2 are KGHSH and LQKENI. The CDR3 is 17 residues long. The CDR3 DNA sequence: TGTGCCAGCTCACCTACCCCTGACAGGGGGCCTAATTCACCCCTCCACTTT. Translated: CASSPTPDRGPNSPLHF. The complete variable domain, with remaining parts taken from reference TRBV18 and TRBJ1-6, reads NAGVMQNPRHLVRRRGQEARLRCSPMKGHSHVYWYRQLPEEGLKFMVYLQKENIIDESGMPKERFSAEFPKEGPSILRIQQVVRGDSAAYFCASSPTPDRGPNSPLHFGNGTRLTVT.

CDR3 in amino acids: CASMGGFTDTQYF. The CDR3 DNA reads TGTGCCAGTATGGGGGGGTTCACAGATACGCAGTATTTT. The chain is built from TRBV19 and TRBJ2-3, with 7 bases aligning to TRBD2. The CDR3 runs to 13 residues. V lost 7 bases to trimming and J lost 2 bases; unmatched junction nucleotides: 3. Germline-derived CDR1 and CDR2 are LNHDA and SQIVND (reference sequence).

This chain joins TRBV28 and TRBJ2-7, with D possibly TRBD2 on 6 matching bases. The CDR3 has 17 residues. V lost 6 bases, J lost 4 bases, and 25 bases lay in between. The germline gives CDR1 MDHEN, CDR2 SYDVKM. The CDR3 region is CASSKYSVRDGLYEQYF. CDR3 in DNA: TGTGCCAGCAGCAAGTACTCGGTCCGGGACGGACTATACGAGCAGTACTTC. Supplemented by reference TRBV28 and TRBJ2-7, the full variable domain reads DVKVTQSSRYLVKRTGEKVFLECVQDMDHENMFWYRQDPGLGLRLIYFSYDVKMKEKGDIPEGYSVSREKKERFSLILESASTNQTSMYLCASSKYSVRDGLYEQYFGPGTRLTVT.

In its sample, this clone was seen a few times. The genes are TRBV6-1 and TRBJ1-1; no clear D gene. The CDR3 length is 13 residues. CDR1 MNHNS and CDR2 SASEGT come from the germline V gene. Trimming removed 4 bases from V and 0 bases from J, with 6 bases in between. The CDR3 DNA reads as TGTGCCAGCAGTGTACTGGTGAACACTGAAGCTTTCTTT. Translation gives CASSVLVNTEAFF.

The chain has TRBV5-1 and TRBJ2-3; D gene unclear. This CDR3 contains 13 residues. With 5 bases removed from V and 6 bases from J, the gap between germline ends came to 13 bases. The V gene's germline CDR1 is SGHRS and CDR2 YFSETQ. For the CDR3, the DNA is TGCGCCAGCAGGAACAGCCCCCGCGATACGCAGTATTTT. Translation gives CASRNSPRDTQYF.

This rearrangement joins TRBV11-2 to TRBJ2-2; no clear D gene. Germline V CDR1 and CDR2: SGHAT, FQNNGV. The V and J ends lost 1 base and 3 bases respectively, with 6 bases between them. This CDR3 is built from 14 residues. CDR3 region: CASSLVSYTGELFF. CDR3 nucleotide sequence: TGTGCCAGCAGCTTAGTCAGTTACACCGGGGAGCTGTTTTTT. Combining the CDR3 with reference TRBV11-2 and TRBJ2-2 gives the whole variable domain EAGVAQSPRYKIIEKRQSVAFWCNPISGHATLYWYQQILGQGPKLLIQFQNNGVVDDSQLPKDRFSAERLKGVDSTLKIQPAKLEDSAVYLCASSLVSYTGELFFGEGSRLTVL.

The chain couples TRBV30 to TRBJ1-6; TRBD1 matches 9 bases. V shed 3 bases and J 10 bases; nucleotides not matched to a gene: 4. Germline V lookup: CDR1 GTSNPN, CDR2 SVGIG (reference sequence). The CDR3 loop spans 13 amino acids. CDR3 sequence (DNA): TGTGCCTGGAGCGACAGGGGGAAATCACCCCTCCACTTT. It is translated as CAWSDRGKSPLHF.

This clone was counted a single time. V gene TRBV4-3 combines with J gene TRBJ2-5; 11 bases agree with TRBD2. Trimming took 4 bases from V and 1 from J; bases not matched to a gene: 5. The germline CDR1 and CDR2 sequences are LGHNA and YSLEER. The CDR3 length is 16 residues. In nucleotides, the CDR3 is TGCGCCAGCAGCCCTTCTAGCGGGGGGATCCAAGAGACCCAGTACTTC. Translated: CASSPSSGGIQETQYF.

The gene calls are TRBV27 and TRBJ1-5; D ambiguous. V lost 2 bases and J lost 0, with 20 bases in between. The germline V gene encodes CDR1 MNHEY and CDR2 SMNVEV (reference sequence). The CDR3 is 19 residues long. CDR3 bases: TGTGCCAGCAGTTTAACCGGTTTCGCTCTCGGGGATAGCAATCAGCCCCAGCATTTT. As protein: CASSLTGFALGDSNQPQHF.